These 26 T cell receptor beta chains were all obtained from the same sample, sequenced in a study of tumour-infiltrating T cells in Burkitt lymphoma (dated by TCRdb to between 2020 and 2021). Library creation used the immunoSEQ multiplex PCR assay. Entries here come from immuneACCESS through TCRdb and include only in-frame sequences with V and J called. Some clones fail to appear in such tables; in the studies checked, an unresolved V gene covers under half of the shortfall, and the cause of the remainder is unknown. This sample comprises about 46,000 clones, 30% to 40% of them detected only once. The ten largest clones capture around 3% of the sample. Material: tumor tissue. The origin of the receptors is a human donor with Burkitt lymphoma.

The gene calls are TRBV5-6 and TRBJ1-6; 9 bases agree with TRBD1. V lost 3 bases, J lost 9 bases, and 4 bases stayed unmatched. The V gene's germline CDR1 is SGHDT and CDR2 YYEEEE. This CDR3 is 14 amino acids long. CDR3 region: CASSSGQGLSPLHF. The CDR3 DNA reads as TGTGCCAGCAGCTCGGGACAGGGCCTTTCACCCCTCCACTTT.

The V and J genes are TRBV6-4 and TRBJ2-2; maybe TRBD1 (5 bases). Trimming cost V 3 bases and J 4 bases, with 6 bases left between them. Germline CDR1 MRHNA, CDR2 SNTAGT. CDR3 length equals 13 residues. CDR3 nucleotide sequence: TGTGCCAGCAGTGAGCAGGGCACCGGGGAGCTGTTTTTT. Translated, it gives CASSEQGTGELFF.

This clone was recorded only once. The genes are TRBV10-1 and TRBJ1-4, with TRBD1 identical over 9 bases. Germline assignment: CDR1 WNHNN and CDR2 SYGVQD (reference sequence). The CDR3 extends over 16 amino acids. The V and J ends lost 4 bases and 8 bases, in that order; junction bases with no gene match: 11. The CDR3 sequence is CASSGGTGYWEEKLFF. The DNA for the CDR3 is TGCGCCAGCAGTGGCGGGACAGGGTATTGGGAGGAAAAACTGTTTTTT.

The J gene is TRBJ2-3, the V gene TRBV7-2, with D uncertain. Trimming shortened V by 5 bases and J by 4 bases, and 13 bases separated the two germline ends. The CDR3 sequence is 14 residues long. Germline CDR1 SGHTA, CDR2 FQGNSA. The CDR3 loop is CASSARWPPDTQYF. For the CDR3, the DNA is TGTGCCAGCAGCGCCCGGTGGCCCCCAGATACGCAGTATTTT.

The genes are TRBV5-1 and TRBJ1-4; TRBD1 aligns across 7 bases. Germline CDR1 SGHRS, CDR2 YFSETQ. CDR3 length: 21 amino acids. V dropped 0 bases and J dropped 3; count of bases not matched to a gene: 20. The CDR3 region has the DNA TGCGCCAGCAGCTTGGGCCCCACGCTGACAGGGTTGGCGACAGCTAATGAAAAACTGTTTTTT. Translated: CASSLGPTLTGLATANEKLFF.

This clone was counted only a few times. This chain uses TRBV11-2 with TRBJ2-7, with TRBD1 identical over 8 bases. CDR3 length equals 15 residues. The V gene end was trimmed by 5 bases and the J gene end by 3 bases; junction bases not matched to a gene: 9. The germline CDR1 and CDR2 sequences are SGHAT and FQNNGV. For the CDR3, the DNA is TGTGCCAGCAGCGCTAACCATGGGACAGGCTACGAGCAGTACTTC. As protein: CASSANHGTGYEQYF.

The rearrangement joins TRBV5-4 to TRBJ1-1; no clear D. This CDR3 comprises 15 residues. Trimming took off 4 bases at V and 2 bases at J, with 15 bases between the two ends. Germline loops: CDR1 SGHNT, CDR2 YYREEE (reference sequence). CDR3 residues: CASSRRAGDNTEAFF. CDR3 in DNA: TGTGCCAGCAGCCGACGGGCGGGAGATAACACTGAAGCTTTCTTT.

J is TRBJ2-7 and V is TRBV18; D is possibly TRBD2 (5 bases). V was shortened by 5 bases and J by 4 bases, with 12 bases between the two germline ends. This CDR3 has 13 residues. The germline V gene encodes CDR1 KGHSH and CDR2 LQKENI. The CDR3 protein is CASSTRTDYEQYF. CDR3 coding DNA: TGTGCCAGCTCAACTCGGACTGATTACGAGCAGTACTTC.

This clone has only a few counts. The J gene is TRBJ1-2, the V gene TRBV11-1; 9 nucleotides match TRBD1. This CDR3 is 14 amino acids long. In germline, CDR1 is SGHAT, CDR2 FQDESV (reference sequence). V lost 5 bases to trimming and J lost 3 bases; unmatched junction nucleotides: 4. This CDR3 is CASSLGQGDYGYTF. The DNA of the CDR3 is TGTGCCAGCAGCCTGGGACAGGGAGACTATGGCTACACCTTC.

This chain joins TRBV4-3 and TRBJ2-3, with D possibly matching TRBD2 (6 bases). Deletions cut 4 bases from V and 2 bases from J, with 16 bases between. Germline V gene sequence: CDR1 LGHNA, CDR2 YSLEER. The CDR3 is made up of 16 amino acids. As DNA, the CDR3 is TGCGCCAGCAGCCCCGCGGCTAGCGAAAACACAGATACGCAGTATTTT. Translating gives CASSPAASENTDTQYF.

This clone was recorded once. The rearrangement uses TRBV5-1 and TRBJ1-1, with a possible D match to TRBD1 (5 bases). This CDR3 has 13 residues. CDR1 SGHRS and CDR2 YFSETQ come from the germline V gene. Trimming stripped 0 bases from V and 3 bases from J, with 6 bases between. The CDR3 region has the DNA TGCGCCAGCAGCTTGGTGGGGGACACTGAAGCTTTCTTT. This translates into CASSLVGDTEAFF.

The gene calls are TRBV5-4 and TRBJ2-3, with TRBD2 matching 7 bases. V dropped 2 bases and J dropped 3; count of bases not matched to a gene: 9. The CDR3 is made up of 16 amino acids. Per germline, CDR1 SGHNT and CDR2 YYREEE (reference sequence). The CDR3 sequence: CASSFGRGKGTDTQYF. As DNA, the CDR3 is TGTGCCAGCAGCTTCGGGCGGGGGAAGGGGACAGATACGCAGTATTTT.

This clone was detected a few times. The rearrangement links TRBV4-3 to TRBJ1-6; D unclear. Germline loops: CDR1 LGHNA, CDR2 YSLEER. The V and J ends lost 0 bases and 6 bases respectively, with 9 bases between them. CDR3 length: 15 residues. The CDR3 loop reads CASSQDRAPNSPLHF. For the CDR3, the DNA is TGCGCCAGCAGCCAAGACCGGGCGCCTAATTCACCCCTCCACTTT.

In this sample, this clone turned up once. The V and J genes are TRBV7-6 and TRBJ2-2; TRBD2 matches at 8 bases. Germline assignment: CDR1 SGHVS and CDR2 FNYEAQ. This CDR3 has 16 amino acids. V lost 5 bases to trimming and J lost 0 bases; unmatched junction nucleotides: 5. DNA for the CDR3: TGTGCCAGCAGCCGACGGGGGGGCCCGAACACCGGGGAGCTGTTTTTT. Amino acid sequence: CASSRRGGPNTGELFF.

In DNA form, the CDR3 reads TGTGCCAGCAGCTCCGGGACAGGTTATGCGGGAGACTATGGCTACACCTTC. It encodes CASSSGTGYAGDYGYTF. The chain joins TRBV7-2 to TRBJ1-2, with 8 bases that match TRBD1. Trimming removed 4 bases from V and 3 bases from J; junction bases left unmatched: 13. Germline V gene sequence: CDR1 SGHTA, CDR2 FQGNSA. This CDR3 region has 17 residues.

The chain links TRBV7-9 to TRBJ1-1; maybe TRBD1 (6 bases). This CDR3 is 11 amino acids long. Germline CDR1 and CDR2: SEHNR and FQNEAQ (reference sequence). V lost 7 bases and J 6 bases, leaving 9 bases between the germline ends. The CDR3 sequence: CASTSGAEAFF. The DNA for the CDR3 is TGTGCCAGCACCTCAGGGGCTGAAGCTTTCTTT.

V usage is TRBV7-9 and J usage is TRBJ2-3, with D maybe TRBD2 (5 bases). The CDR3 loop spans 14 amino acids. Germline V gene sequence: CDR1 SEHNR, CDR2 FQNEAQ (reference sequence). Trimming pared 4 bases from V and 1 base from J, leaving 9 bases between. CDR3 in amino acids: CASSYSAGTDTQYF. Here the CDR3 DNA reads TGTGCCAGCAGCTACTCAGCGGGCACAGATACGCAGTATTTT.

This clone was counted a few times. The V and J genes are TRBV2 and TRBJ2-5, with TRBD2 matching 12 bases. The CDR3 loop spans 14 amino acids. With V trimmed by 4 bases and J by 5 bases, 2 bases remained unmatched. The V gene's germline CDR1 is SNHLY and CDR2 FYNNEI. In nucleotides, the CDR3 is TGTGCCAGCAGTGGACTAGCGGGGGTGGAGACCCAGTACTTC. It is translated as CASSGLAGVETQYF.

The CDR3 nucleotides are TGTGCCATCAGTGAGTCGGGGATCGAGCAGTACTTC. It yields the protein CAISESGIEQYF. The chain couples TRBV10-3 to TRBJ2-7; no clear D. Trimming took 0 bases from V and 6 from J, leaving 6 bases between them. The CDR3 loop spans 12 amino acids. Germline values: CDR1 ENHRY, CDR2 SYGVKD.

The chain has TRBV5-5 and TRBJ2-7; D unclear. Deletions cut 4 bases from V and 0 bases from J, with 17 bases between. The V gene's germline CDR1 is SGHKS and CDR2 YYEKEE (reference sequence). The CDR3 runs 16 residues. CDR3 sequence: CASSLNPSPGSYEQYF. CDR3 coding DNA: TGTGCCAGCAGCCTGAACCCCTCTCCGGGCTCCTACGAGCAGTACTTC.

The chain has TRBV5-4 and TRBJ1-1, with 7 bases that match TRBD1. The CDR3 covers 14 residues. The V gene end was trimmed by 5 bases and the J gene end by 1 base; junction bases not matched to a gene: 5. Germline V CDR1 and CDR2: SGHNT, YYREEE (reference sequence). CDR3 DNA: TGTGCCAGCAGACCCGGACAGGCGAACACTGAAGCTTTCTTT. This sequence encodes CASRPGQANTEAFF.

This clone appeared a few times. This chain uses TRBV9 with TRBJ1-2, with D possibly TRBD1 on 5 matching bases. The ends were cut back, 4 bases at V and 8 bases at J, with 18 bases in the middle. The CDR3 is made up of 14 amino acids. Germline CDR1 SGDLS, CDR2 YYNGEE. In nucleotides, the CDR3 is TGTGCCAGCAGCCCCCATGGTGGGGCGGGGGGCTACACCTTC. Translating it yields CASSPHGGAGGYTF.

This clone has more than one count but fewer than ten. The V gene is TRBV6-1, the J gene TRBJ2-6, with D perhaps TRBD2 (5 bases). Germline V gene lookup returns CDR1 MNHNS and CDR2 SASEGT. The V end was cut by 8 bases, the J end by 0 bases, with 11 bases between. This CDR3 contains 15 residues. CDR3 protein: CASLGGHSGANVLTF. CDR3 in DNA: TGTGCCAGCTTAGGAGGCCACTCTGGGGCCAACGTCCTGACTTTC.

Only a few counts were recorded for this clone. The chain carries TRBV6-1 and TRBJ2-7, with D possibly matching TRBD1 (5 bases). V was pared by 6 bases and J by 1 base, with 13 bases between. This CDR3 is 14 amino acids long. Germline CDR1 reads MNHNS; CDR2 reads SASEGT. The CDR3 sequence is CASRSLSGSYEQYF. CDR3 DNA sequence: TGTGCCAGCAGGTCCCTATCAGGGTCCTACGAGCAGTACTTC.

V is TRBV7-6 and J is TRBJ2-7; 7 nucleotides agree with TRBD1. The CDR3 runs to 13 residues. V trimming: 5 bases; J trimming: 6 bases; junction bases outside the gene matches: 7. Germline loops: CDR1 SGHVS, CDR2 FNYEAQ. DNA for the CDR3: TGTGCCAGCAGCGACCGACAGGGCAGCGAGCAGTACTTC. The encoded protein is CASSDRQGSEQYF.

This clone has a handful of counts. V is TRBV6-1 and J is TRBJ1-5, with no clear D. CDR1 and CDR2 from the germline V gene are MNHNS and SASEGT. The germline V and J ends were trimmed by 4 bases and 0 bases, with 10 bases remaining between them. CDR3 length: 15 residues. This CDR3 reads CASSAGGYSNQPQHF. The CDR3, as DNA: TGTGCCAGCAGTGCTGGCGGGTATAGCAATCAGCCCCAGCATTTT.